This note documents a single T cell receptor beta chain sequence. The data belong to a study of blood T cell repertoires in COVID-19. Study summary: Samples came from the United States, Italy and Spain, spanning acute and convalescent COVID-19. The analysed material was cDNA or gDNA that came from T cells, B-cell-depleted T cells, or PBMCs.

In germline, CDR1 is SNHLY, CDR2 FYNNEI. The ends were cut back, 4 bases at V and 5 bases at J, with 12 bases in the middle. The CDR3 contains 13 residues. Original data processing: Quantification of nucleated cells was approximated via reference gene primer amplification. Sequencing used immunoSEQ multiplex PCR; TCRdb keeps in-frame clones, though not all of them. The V and J calls and the clone size are those of that table, but D and trimming were determined from the DNA. The sample has 150,000 to 200,000 clones, approximately 89% seen once. The rearrangement joins TRBV2 to TRBJ2-7, with D possibly matching TRBD1 (6 bases). The specimen was peripheral blood. This TCR was sampled from a man aged 70-80 years with acute or convalescent COVID-19. CDR3 region: CASSGGPVNEQYF. For the CDR3, the DNA is TGTGCCAGCAGTGGGGGGCCGGTGAACGAGCAGTACTTC. Based on the CDR3 plus reference TRBV2 and TRBJ2-7, the full variable domain is EPEVTQTPSHQVTQMGQEVILRCVPISNHLYFYWYRQILGQKVEFLVSFYNNEISEKSEIFDDQFSVERPDGSNFTLKIRSTKLEDSAMYFCASSGGPVNEQYFGPGTRLTVT.